This passage covers 2 T cell receptor beta chains from one sample sequenced in a study of response to subunit inactivated influenza vaccine. TCRdb ran MiXCR on the RT-PCR reads and lists one entry per CDR3 protein. The sample carries roughly 650,000 distinct CDR3 sequences, 15% to 19% recorded once. The sequencing here drew on PBMCs from blood, taken 11 to 12 days after vaccination. The receptors were sampled from a man aged 50-59 years who received an inactivated influenza vaccine.

This clonotype was seen many times. The genes are TRBV12-3 or TRBV12-4 and TRBJ2-2, with a tentative D call TRBD2 (5 bases). The CDR3 runs to 12 residues. V gave up 6 bases and J gave up 5 bases, with 7 bases separating them. The CDR3 spells CASSPGTGELFF. The CDR3, as DNA: TGTGCCAGCAGCCCGGGGACCGGGGAGCTGTTTTTT.

This clonotype was counted only a few times. The gene calls are TRBV6-1 and TRBJ2-2; 7 bases line up with TRBD1. The germline CDR1 and CDR2 sequences are MNHNS and SASEGT. CDR3 length: 15 amino acids. Losses at the gene ends were 7 bases for V and 3 bases for J; bases not matched to a gene: 8. CDR3 sequence (DNA): TGTGCCAGCAATACGGGACAGCGATACACCGGGGAGCTGTTTTTT. Amino acid sequence: CASNTGQRYTGELFF.